The 28 T cell receptor beta chains given below trace back to one sample, sequenced in a study of cytomegalovirus exposure and HLA in healthy donors. PCR was performed using 60 Vbeta and 13 Jbeta primers. The method was immunoSEQ multiplex PCR; TCRdb's version includes in-frame clones alone and lacks a portion of them. Counted here are under 250,000 clones, around 73% occurring once; the ten biggest clones make up approximately 3.8%. Sequencing was carried out using PBMCs. These receptors all come from a male donor in good health and CMV-seronegative.

J is TRBJ2-3 and V is TRBV5-6; 9 bases agree with TRBD1. With V trimmed by 3 bases and J by 0 bases, 2 bases remained unmatched. This CDR3 has 15 amino acids. Germline V gene data show CDR1 as SGHDT and CDR2 as YYEEEE. The CDR3 DNA follows: TGTGCCAGCAGCTGGGGACAGGGTAGCACAGATACGCAGTATTTT. Translation gives CASSWGQGSTDTQYF.

The V gene is TRBV19, the J gene TRBJ2-1; 10 bases are a match to TRBD1. Trimming cost V 7 bases and J 4 bases; bases outside gene matches: 7. The CDR3 covers 15 residues. The germline V gene encodes CDR1 LNHDA and CDR2 SQIVND (reference sequence). In nucleotides, the CDR3 is TGTGCCAGTACCGTGGGGACAGGGGTATACAATGAGCAGTTCTTC. As protein: CASTVGTGVYNEQFF. The whole variable domain, filled in from reference TRBV19 and TRBJ2-1, reads DGGITQSPKYLFRKEGQNVTLSCEQNLNHDAMYWYRQDPGQGLRLIYYSQIVNDFQKGDIAEGYSVSREKKESFPLTVTSAQKNPTAFYLCASTVGTGVYNEQFFGPGTRLTVL.

This rearrangement joins TRBV11-2 to TRBJ2-7, with TRBD1 matching 8 bases. The CDR3 sequence is 15 residues long. Germline V gives CDR1 SGHAT, CDR2 FQNNGV. Unmatched junction bases numbered 10, after V lost 5 bases and J lost 4 bases. CDR3 amino acids: CASSTQGAGMYEQYF. The CDR3 DNA reads as TGTGCCAGCAGCACCCAGGGGGCGGGTATGTACGAGCAGTACTTC.

The genes are TRBV10-3 and TRBJ1-1; D not certain. Germline V gene sequence: CDR1 ENHRY, CDR2 SYGVKD. The CDR3 covers 11 residues. V shed 9 bases and J shed 1 base, with 6 bases lying between them. This CDR3 reads CAIKRNTEAFF. Here the CDR3 DNA reads TGTGCCATTAAGAGGAACACTGAAGCTTTCTTT.

The chain joins TRBV7-3 to TRBJ2-2; TRBD2 aligns across 14 bases. CDR3 length: 17 residues. After removal of 5 bases from V and 7 bases from J, the junction contained 9 bases not matched to a gene. Germline V gene data show CDR1 as SGHTA and CDR2 as FQGTGA. The CDR3 nucleotides read TGTGCCAGCAGCGAGGGACTAGCGGGGGCCAAGGGCGGGGAGCTGTTTTTT. Translation gives CASSEGLAGAKGGELFF.

The chain employs TRBV7-6 and TRBJ2-3; 10 nucleotides align to TRBD2. Germline CDR1 reads SGHVS; CDR2 reads FNYEAQ. The junction had 13 bases not matched to a gene; V was cut back by 5 bases and J by 2 bases. CDR3 size: 18 residues. CDR3 region: CASSPTLTAGGPTDTQYF. CDR3 sequence (DNA): TGTGCCAGCAGCCCCACCCTAACAGCGGGAGGGCCCACAGATACGCAGTATTTT.

The V and J genes are TRBV18 and TRBJ1-1; 7 nucleotides match TRBD1. V trimming: 3 bases; J trimming: 1 base; junction bases outside the gene matches: 5. Per the germline V gene, CDR1 is KGHSH and CDR2 is LQKENI. This CDR3 is 15 amino acids long. The CDR3 DNA sequence: TGTGCCAGCTCACCCACTGACAGGGCGAACACTGAAGCTTTCTTT. Residues: CASSPTDRANTEAFF.

The rearrangement uses TRBV9 and TRBJ2-5; a weak D match, TRBD1 (5 bases). Trimming stripped 0 bases from V and 2 bases from J, with 5 bases between. Germline CDR1 reads SGDLS; CDR2 reads YYNGEE. The CDR3 has 13 residues. As DNA, the CDR3 is TGTGCCAGCAGCGTAGAGGGGCAAGAGACCCAGTACTTC. Translation: CASSVEGQETQYF.

This sequence joins TRBV14 and TRBJ2-3; the D is unclear. This CDR3 is 13 amino acids long. Trimming took off 3 bases at V and 3 bases at J, with 7 bases between the two ends. The germline V gene encodes CDR1 SGHDN and CDR2 FVKESK. The CDR3 bases are TGTGCCAGCAGCCAGGAGTGGACAGATACGCAGTATTTT. It translates to CASSQEWTDTQYF.

The chain is built from TRBV7-8 and TRBJ2-7; 13 bases are shared with TRBD2. The ends lost 8 bases at V and 0 bases at J; junction bases unmatched: 7. The CDR3 sequence is 16 residues long. Germline-derived CDR1 and CDR2 are SGHVS and FQNEAQ. CDR3 in DNA: TGTGCCAGCCGTGGACTAGCGGGAGTGGGCTCCTACGAGCAGTACTTC. It yields the protein CASRGLAGVGSYEQYF.

The chain has TRBV6-4 and TRBJ2-3; 12 bases line up with TRBD2. The CDR3 is made up of 18 amino acids. Germline values: CDR1 MRHNA, CDR2 SNTAGT. The V gene end was trimmed by 1 base and the J gene end by 3 bases; junction bases not matched to a gene: 8. CDR3 loop: CASSDWPVGTSGTDTQYF. Here the CDR3 DNA reads TGTGCCAGCAGTGACTGGCCGGTTGGGACTAGCGGGACAGATACGCAGTATTTT.

This clone occurred once. The chain joins TRBV6-5 to TRBJ1-2; D gene uncertain. Germline assignment: CDR1 MNHEY and CDR2 SVGAGI. The CDR3 length is 15 residues. The V end lost 2 bases, the J end lost 3 bases, and 13 bases lay between the germline ends. The CDR3 coding sequence is TGTGCCAGCAGTTACGACGGGGTTAGGGACTATGGCTACACCTTC. Protein: CASSYDGVRDYGYTF.

J is TRBJ1-1 and V is TRBV5-1, with D uncertain. The CDR3 is made up of 16 amino acids. The V and J ends lost 0 bases and 0 bases respectively, with 12 bases between them. In germline, CDR1 is SGHRS, CDR2 YFSETQ. CDR3 nucleotides: TGCGCCAGCAGCTTGGGCGTACGCGGGATGAACACTGAAGCTTTCTTT. Translating it yields CASSLGVRGMNTEAFF. The full variable domain, rest sourced from reference TRBV5-1 and TRBJ1-1, is KAGVTQTPRYLIKTRGQQVTLSCSPISGHRSVSWYQQTPGQGLQFLFEYFSETQRNKGNFPGRFSGRQFSNSRSEMNVSTLELGDSALYLCASSLGVRGMNTEAFFGQGTRLTVV.

This clone was found a few times. The chain employs TRBV4-1 and TRBJ1-5, with TRBD1 as a possible D gene (5 bases). Germline CDR1 reads MGHRA; CDR2 reads YSYEKL. The CDR3 consists of 15 residues. Trimming stripped 1 base from V and 7 bases from J, with 14 bases between. In DNA, the CDR3 is TGCGCCAGCAGCCAAGGGGGAGGGGTAGGCCAGCCCCAGCATTTT. It encodes CASSQGGGVGQPQHF.

J is TRBJ2-1 and V is TRBV7-3, with D possibly being TRBD2 (5 bases). CDR3 length equals 16 residues. The germline gives CDR1 SGHTA, CDR2 FQGTGA. The V end was cut by 1 base, the J end by 5 bases, with 15 bases between. The DNA of the CDR3 is TGTGCCAGCAGCTTAAAGGAGGCCGCTACCCACAATGAGCAGTTCTTC. Amino acid sequence: CASSLKEAATHNEQFF. Complete variable domain (other parts from reference TRBV7-3 and TRBJ2-1): GAGVSQTPSNKVTEKGKYVELRCDPISGHTALYWYRQSLGQGPEFLIYFQGTGAADDSGLPNDRFFAVRPEGSVSTLKIQRTERGDSAVYLCASSLKEAATHNEQFFGPGTRLTVL.

The V and J genes are TRBV28 and TRBJ2-7, with D uncertain. This CDR3 has 14 residues. The germline V and J ends were trimmed by 1 base and 2 bases, with 9 bases remaining between them. In germline, CDR1 is MDHEN, CDR2 SYDVKM. The CDR3, as DNA: TGTGCCAGCAGTTTATTAACAGTTACCTACGAGCAGTACTTC. This translates into CASSLLTVTYEQYF. Based on the CDR3 plus reference TRBV28 and TRBJ2-7, the full variable domain is DVKVTQSSRYLVKRTGEKVFLECVQDMDHENMFWYRQDPGLGLRLIYFSYDVKMKEKGDIPEGYSVSREKKERFSLILESASTNQTSMYLCASSLLTVTYEQYFGPGTRLTVT.

This clone occurred a few times. The chain couples TRBV7-9 to TRBJ2-1, with TRBD2 identical over 7 bases. CDR3 length equals 17 residues. The germline gives CDR1 SEHNR, CDR2 FQNEAQ (reference sequence). V dropped 6 bases and J dropped 5; count of bases not matched to a gene: 16. In nucleotides, the CDR3 is TGTGCCAGCAGGCCAGCCGGGAGGCTAGGATTCCACAATGAGCAGTTCTTC. This codes for CASRPAGRLGFHNEQFF.

This chain joins TRBV28 and TRBJ1-2; D remains unclear. Trimming took 10 bases from V and 8 from J, leaving 14 bases between them. The CDR3 covers 11 residues. Germline V gives CDR1 MDHEN, CDR2 SYDVKM. The CDR3 here is CATVVEGGYTF. The CDR3 DNA is TGTGCCACGGTGGTGGAGGGCGGCTACACCTTC.

A single count supports this clone. CDR3 DNA sequence: TGCGCCAGCAGCCAAGTAACCCCGAACAGGAACACTGAAGCTTTCTTT. It yields the protein CASSQVTPNRNTEAFF. The V call is TRBV4-1, the J call TRBJ1-1; D not certain. This CDR3 has 16 amino acids. Germline CDR1 MGHRA, CDR2 YSYEKL. V was shortened by 1 base and J by 1 base, with 13 bases between the two germline ends.

This clone turned up a few times. The genes are TRBV5-6 and TRBJ2-5; TRBD1 is a possible D gene (6 bases). The DNA end lines up better with TRBJ2-7; the J call may be wrong. This CDR3 has 13 amino acids. The germline CDR1 and CDR2 sequences are SGHDT and YYEEEE. CDR3 amino acids: CASNRQEVYEQYF. In DNA form, the CDR3 reads TGTGCCAGCAACCGACAGGAGGTCTACGAGCAGTACTTC.

The chain has TRBV5-1 and TRBJ2-1, with 13 bases matching TRBD2. Germline V lookup: CDR1 SGHRS, CDR2 YFSETQ. There are 15 residues in the CDR3. The V segment lost 4 bases and the J segment 7 bases; nucleotides outside the gene matches: 5. The CDR3, as DNA: TGCGCCAGCAGCGGGGGACTAGCGGGACGGAATGAGCAGTTCTTC. Translation: CASSGGLAGRNEQFF.

The chain uses TRBV13 and TRBJ2-7, with a possible D match to TRBD1 (6 bases). Germline V gives CDR1 PRHDT, CDR2 FYEKMQ (reference sequence). This CDR3 is built from 16 residues. V lost 3 bases, J lost 0 bases, and 15 bases lay in between. The CDR3 DNA is TGTGCCAGCAGCTTGGGGACGAGGGGGAACTCCTACGAGCAGTACTTC. Its translation: CASSLGTRGNSYEQYF.

The chain recombines TRBV6-5 with TRBJ1-1; D is unresolved. CDR1 is MNHEY, CDR2 SVGAGI, per germline. This CDR3 has 14 residues. The V gene lost 0 bases and the J gene lost 6 bases, with 11 bases spanning the gap. The CDR3 DNA sequence: TGTGCCAGCAGTTACTCGTACCAAAACTCTGAAGCTTTCTTT. Translated, it gives CASSYSYQNSEAFF.

A single count supports this clone. The chain employs TRBV27 and TRBJ2-7; 7 bases fit TRBD2. The trim removed 4 bases at V and 7 bases at J, leaving 10 bases unmatched. Germline V lookup: CDR1 MNHEY, CDR2 SMNVEV (reference sequence). The CDR3 runs to 14 residues. CDR3 sequence reads: CASSSGTTLREQYF. Written as DNA, the CDR3 is TGTGCCAGCAGTTCCGGGACTACCCTAAGGGAGCAGTACTTC.

The chain recombines TRBV2 with TRBJ1-2, with TRBD1 identical over 7 bases. This CDR3 spans 14 amino acids. The V gene end was trimmed by 5 bases and the J gene end by 7 bases; junction bases not matched to a gene: 10. Germline V gene lookup returns CDR1 SNHLY and CDR2 FYNNEI. This CDR3 is CASSLKQGIPGYTF. CDR3 DNA sequence: TGTGCCAGCAGTCTCAAACAGGGGATCCCTGGCTACACCTTC.

The genes are TRBV25-1 and TRBJ2-2; 7 nucleotides line up with TRBD1. V shed 6 bases and J 4 bases; nucleotides not matched to a gene: 5. This CDR3 has 14 amino acids. Germline V gene lookup returns CDR1 MGHDK and CDR2 SYGVNS. CDR3 nucleotide sequence: TGTGCCAGCAGGAAGACAGGGCGCACCGGGGAGCTGTTTTTT. Translated, it gives CASRKTGRTGELFF.

This chain uses TRBV5-5 with TRBJ1-1; D gene unclear. CDR3 size: 14 residues. Germline V gene sequence: CDR1 SGHKS, CDR2 YYEKEE (reference sequence). The ends were cut back, 6 bases at V and 1 base at J, with 13 bases in the middle. The chain's CDR3 is CASIHGVPNTEAFF. The CDR3 DNA sequence: TGTGCCAGCATCCACGGGGTCCCGAACACTGAAGCTTTCTTT.

This chain uses TRBV5-1 with TRBJ1-2; maybe TRBD1 (5 bases). The CDR3 is 15 amino acids. The germline CDR1 and CDR2 sequences are SGHRS and YFSETQ. V was clipped by 0 bases and J by 8 bases, with 17 bases between them. CDR3 amino acids: CASSLAGRALYGYTF. As DNA, the CDR3 is TGCGCCAGCAGCTTGGCCGGCAGGGCCTTATACGGCTACACCTTC.